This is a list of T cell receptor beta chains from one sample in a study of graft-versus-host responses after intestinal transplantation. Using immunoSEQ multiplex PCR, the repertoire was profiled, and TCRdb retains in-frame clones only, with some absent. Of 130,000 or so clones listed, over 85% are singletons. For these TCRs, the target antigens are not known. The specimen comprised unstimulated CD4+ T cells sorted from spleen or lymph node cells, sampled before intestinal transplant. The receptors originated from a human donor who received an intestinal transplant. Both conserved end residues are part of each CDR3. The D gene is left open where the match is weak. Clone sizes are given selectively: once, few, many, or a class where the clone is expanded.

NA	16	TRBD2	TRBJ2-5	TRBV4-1	TGCGCCAGCAGCCAAGACGGGTCGGGGGGCCAAGAGACCCAGTACTTC	CASSQDGSGGQETQYF
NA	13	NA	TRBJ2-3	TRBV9	TGTGCCAGCAGCGTAAGTGGGTTTGGTACGCAGTATTTT	CASSVSGFGTQYF
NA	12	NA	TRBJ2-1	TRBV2	TGTGCCAGCTGGGACCCGGTCACTGAGCAGTTCTTC	CASWDPVTEQFF
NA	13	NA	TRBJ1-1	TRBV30	TGTGCCTCGCTGGGCTTTTACCAGGTTGAAGCTTTCTTT	CASLGFYQVEAFF
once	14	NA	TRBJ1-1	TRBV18	TGTGCCAGCTCACCAGAGAGGGGAAGGACTGAAGCTTTCTTT	CASSPERGRTEAFF
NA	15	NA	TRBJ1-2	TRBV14	TGTGCCAGCAGCCATTATAAGGGGAAGAACTATGGCTACACCTTC	CASSHYKGKNYGYTF
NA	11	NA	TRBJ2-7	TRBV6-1	TGTGCCAGCAGTCCAGCCTACGAGCAGTACTTC	CASSPAYEQYF
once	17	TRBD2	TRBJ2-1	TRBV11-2	TGTGCCAGCAGCTACCAACTAGCGGGGGGGAGGGGTAATGAGCAGTTCTTC	CASSYQLAGGRGNEQFF
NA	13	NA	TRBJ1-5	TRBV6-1	TGTGCCAGCAAGGAGTGGAGCAATCAGCCCCAGCATTTT	CASKEWSNQPQHF
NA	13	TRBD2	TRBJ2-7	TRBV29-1	TGCAGCGTTCGGGGGGGCCTAGACTACGAGCAGTACTTC	CSVRGGLDYEQYF